Here is one T cell receptor (beta chain) with its context. This record belongs to a study of human T cells and chemical hapten exposure. Documented time point: patch test 2, 6 weeks after DPC sensitization. Documented treatment: therapeutic diphenylcyclopropenone sensitization with weekly scalp DPC. The study enrolled 18 to 70-year-old alopecia patients suitable for DPC. MiXCR, run by TCRdb on the RACE reads, gives a single entry per CDR3 protein. The sample lists fewer than 100,000 distinct CDR3 sequences, around a tenth seen once, with about 1.6% in the top ten. The CDR3 contains 16 residues. From germline, CDR1 is SNHLY and CDR2 FYNNEI. V lost 5 bases and J 2 bases, leaving 15 bases between the germline ends.

The sequencing here drew on whole blood, taken in connection with sensitization to the hapten diphenylcyclopropenone (DPC). This TCR came from a man aged 18 to 35 with alopecia areata. Some clones in this sample may be carry-over from other donors' samples. V and J are TRBV2 and TRBJ2-2, with a possible D match to TRBD2 (6 bases). For the CDR3, the DNA is TGTGCCAGCAGTTATAACGGGGGATTAAACACCGGGGAGCTGTTTTTT. The encoded protein is CASSYNGGLNTGELFF.